This is a list of T cell receptor beta chains from one sample in a study of early stage breast cancer tumors. Method: immunoSEQ multiplex PCR; TCRdb's copy keeps in-frame clones and lacks some. Counted here are 8,500 to 10,000 clones, 70% to 75% occurring once; the ten biggest clones make up about a sixth. Sequenced: normal breast tissue next to the tumor. Every receptor here comes from a person between 55 and 69 years old with breast cancer. Each CDR3 is given with its conserved first and last residue. A D gene is named only where the DNA matches it firmly. The size field is filled for only some rows; it gives once, few, many or a size class.

>TRBJ2-5|.|.|TRBV11-2
CASSLVRQETQYF
TGTGCCAGCAGCTTAGTTCGCCAAGAGACCCAGTACTTC
>TRBJ2-1|TRBD2|.|TRBV7-2
CASRRGLDYNEQFF
TGTGCCAGCCGGCGAGGACTAGACTACAATGAGCAGTTCTTC
>TRBJ2-7|.|.|TRBV6-5
CASRVEVRSYEQYF
TGTGCCAGCAGGGTCGAGGTCCGATCCTACGAGCAGTACTTC
>TRBJ2-3|TRBD2|.|TRBV7-3
CASSFREGDTQYF
TGTGCCAGCAGCTTTCGGGAGGGTGATACGCAGTATTTT
>TRBJ2-1|TRBD2|.|TRBV5-1
CASRREGRDEQFF
TGCGCCAGCAGGCGGGAGGGCCGAGATGAGCAGTTCTTC
>TRBJ1-4|.|once|TRBV6-6
CASSLGQRKLFF
TGTGCCAGCAGTCTAGGACAGAGAAAACTGTTTTTT
>TRBJ1-2|.|few|TRBV29-1
CSVDRGANYGYTF
TGCAGCGTGGACCGGGGGGCTAACTATGGCTACACCTTC
>TRBJ1-4|.|.|TRBV7-9
CASSSFFEGNEKLFF
TGTGCCAGCAGCTCATTCTTCGAGGGAAATGAAAAACTGTTTTTT
>TRBJ1-4|TRBD1|few|TRBV27
CASSHRQGREKLFF
TGTGCCAGCAGTCACAGACAGGGTCGTGAAAAACTGTTTTTT
>TRBJ2-7|.|.|TRBV18
CASASYENEQYF
TGTGCCAGCGCCTCCTATGAGAACGAGCAGTACTTC
>TRBJ2-1|TRBD2|.|TRBV27
CASSFGLALYNEQFF
TGTGCCAGCAGTTTTGGACTAGCCCTCTACAATGAGCAGTTCTTC
>TRBJ2-3|TRBD2|.|TRBV5-6
CASSLGTSGSRTDTQYF
TGTGCCAGCAGCTTGGGGACTAGCGGGAGCCGAACAGATACGCAGTATTTT
>TRBJ2-1|.|.|TRBV11-2
CASRRMTGALGNEQFF
TGTGCCAGCAGGCGCATGACAGGCGCCTTAGGGAATGAGCAGTTCTTC
>TRBJ1-2|.|once|TRBV30
CAWALGYGYTF
TGTGCCTGGGCGCTAGGCTATGGCTACACCTTC
>TRBJ2-1|TRBD2|.|TRBV11-2
CASSLTSGAYNEQFF
TGTGCCAGCAGCTTGACTAGCGGAGCCTACAATGAGCAGTTCTTC
>TRBJ2-7|.|.|TRBV19
CASSIAGREQYF
TGTGCCAGTAGTATTGCAGGGCGGGAGCAGTACTTC
>TRBJ2-7|.|few|TRBV7-2
CASSFLYEQYF
TGTGCCAGCAGCTTCTTATACGAGCAGTACTTC
>TRBJ2-3|TRBD2|once|TRBV19
CASSIGGTSGFTDTQYF
TGTGCCAGTAGTATTGGGGGGACTAGCGGCTTCACAGATACGCAGTATTTT
>TRBJ2-2|TRBD2|.|TRBV29-1
CSVDREAGTGELFF
TGCAGCGTTGATCGGGAGGCAGGGACCGGGGAGCTGTTTTTT
>TRBJ2-3|.|.|TRBV6-5
CASKNPSSGTQYF
TGTGCCAGCAAAAACCCCTCCAGCGGTACGCAGTATTTT
>TRBJ2-7|.|.|TRBV5-4
CASSLGGPTYEQYF
TGTGCCAGCAGCTTGGGCGGGCCGACCTACGAGCAGTACTTC
>TRBJ2-2|.|.|TRBV5-4
CASSPRGTAGELFF
TGTGCCAGCAGCCCCAGGGGAACGGCCGGGGAGCTGTTTTTT
>TRBJ2-1|TRBD2|few|TRBV6-4
CASSVGAGGSGEQFF
TGTGCCAGCAGTGTAGGAGCGGGAGGGTCCGGGGAGCAGTTCTTC
>TRBJ2-1|.|.|TRBV29-1
CSVVGESGLYNEQFF
TGCAGCGTTGTAGGGGAGAGCGGGCTGTACAATGAGCAGTTCTTC
>TRBJ2-5|TRBD1|.|TRBV5-1
CASSFLDRAGETQYF
TGCGCCAGCAGCTTCCTGGACAGGGCTGGGGAGACCCAGTACTTC
>TRBJ2-7|.|.|TRBV4-3
CASSPSTDTSAYEQYF
TGCGCCAGCAGCCCCAGCACGGACACATCAGCCTACGAGCAGTACTTC
>TRBJ2-2|TRBD1|few|TRBV18
CASSWDRYTGELFF
TGTGCCAGCTCATGGGACAGGTACACCGGGGAGCTGTTTTTT
>TRBJ2-3|.|.|TRBV7-6
CASSLAQGRATDTQYF
TGTGCCAGCAGCTTAGCGCAGGGGCGCGCCACAGATACGCAGTATTTT
>TRBJ1-3|.|.|TRBV28
CASSFEQGSGNTIYF
TGTGCCAGCAGTTTTGAACAGGGATCTGGAAACACCATATATTTT
>TRBJ2-1|.|.|TRBV5-4
CASSHSPNEQFF
TGTGCCAGCAGCCATAGCCCCAATGAGCAGTTCTTC
>TRBJ2-2|.|.|TRBV27
CASIRFGTGELFF
TGTGCCAGCATTCGGTTCGGCACCGGGGAGCTGTTTTTT
>TRBJ2-7|.|.|TRBV27
CASRDDSSYEQYF
TGTGCCAGCAGGGATGACAGCTCCTACGAGCAGTACTTC
>TRBJ1-5|.|.|TRBV5-1
CASSLTAGSNQPQHF
TGCGCCAGCAGCTTAACCGCGGGGAGCAATCAGCCCCAGCATTTT
>TRBJ2-2|TRBD2|.|TRBV7-9
CASSFGLAVGELFF
TGTGCCAGCAGCTTCGGACTAGCGGTCGGGGAGCTGTTTTTT
>TRBJ2-7|.|medium-sized|TRBV4-1
CASSQEPSEQYF
TGCGCCAGCAGCCAAGAACCCAGCGAGCAGTACTTC
>TRBJ2-2|TRBD1|.|TRBV6-5
CASTLGDRETGELFF
TGTGCCAGCACCTTAGGAGACAGGGAAACCGGGGAGCTGTTTTTT
>TRBJ2-1|TRBD2|.|TRBV9
CASSFRSGSSYNEQFF
TGTGCCAGCAGCTTTAGGAGCGGGAGCTCCTACAATGAGCAGTTCTTC
>TRBJ2-3|TRBD1|.|TRBV29-1
CSVRQGYRTDTQYF
TGCAGCGTGAGACAGGGTTATCGCACAGATACGCAGTATTTT
>TRBJ2-5|TRBD2|.|TRBV15
CATSTPGLAGEETQYF
TGTGCCACCAGCACCCCGGGACTAGCGGGAGAAGAGACCCAGTACTTC
>TRBJ2-1|TRBD2|.|TRBV28
CASGLAVYNEQFF
TGTGCCAGTGGACTAGCGGTGTACAATGAGCAGTTCTTC
>TRBJ2-1|TRBD2|medium-sized|TRBV7-2
CASSLASGAYNEQFF
TGTGCCAGCAGCTTAGCCAGCGGGGCCTACAATGAGCAGTTCTTC
>TRBJ2-7|.|.|TRBV4-3
CASSRSRTGTVLYEQYF
TGCGCCAGCAGCCGCTCCCGCACGGGTACGGTCCTCTACGAGCAGTACTTC
>TRBJ2-7|TRBD2|.|TRBV5-1
CASSLSAGVHNEQYF
TGCGCCAGCAGCTTGTCCGCGGGAGTTCACAACGAGCAGTACTTC